These 18 T cell receptor beta chains share one sample of origin, sequenced in a study of OX40 agonist ivuxolimab in advanced cancers. Repertoires were generated with immunoSEQ multiplex PCR, while TCRdb's copy carries only in-frame clones and drops some. The table has 65,000 to 80,000 clones, about nine tenths seen once. Sequenced here: CD4+ or CD8+ T cells sorted from blood, sampled in a trial of the OX40 agonist ivuxolimab. Source of these receptors: an adult with an advanced solid tumor such as melanoma, head and neck, liver or kidney cancer.

The chain couples TRBV6-1 to TRBJ2-7; the match to TRBD1 covers 10 bases. The germline V gene has CDR1 MNHNS and CDR2 SASEGT. This CDR3 has 14 amino acids. Losses at the gene ends were 6 bases for V and 2 bases for J; bases not matched to a gene: 4. CDR3 loop: CASRRQGAAYEQYF. CDR3 coding DNA: TGTGCCAGCAGGCGACAGGGGGCCGCCTACGAGCAGTACTTC.

This clone showed up just once. The chain joins TRBV27 to TRBJ2-5; D gene uncertain. This CDR3 region has 14 residues. The germline gives CDR1 MNHEY, CDR2 SMNVEV (reference sequence). The V end was cut by 2 bases, the J end by 4 bases, with 11 bases between. The CDR3 is CASSLTVRGETQYF. CDR3 nucleotides: TGTGCCAGCAGTTTAACGGTTAGAGGAGAGACCCAGTACTTC.

The J gene is TRBJ2-7, the V gene TRBV5-6; D is possibly TRBD1 or TRBD2 (6 bases each). With 3 bases removed from V and 9 bases from J, the gap between germline ends came to 31 bases. Germline V gene lookup returns CDR1 SGHDT and CDR2 YYEEEE. The CDR3 totals 18 residues. The CDR3 loop reads CASSSRTAQAAGYGGQYF. CDR3 coding DNA: TGTGCCAGCAGCTCTAGGACAGCTCAGGCGGCGGGGTACGGGGGGCAGTACTTC.

The chain uses TRBV5-1 and TRBJ1-2; D ambiguous. The CDR3 consists of 14 residues. Germline V CDR1 and CDR2: SGHRS, YFSETQ. Trimming stripped 0 bases from V and 4 bases from J, with 10 bases between. Here the CDR3 DNA reads TGCGCCAGCAGCTTGGGCTCAGTCGGCTATGGCTACACCTTC. Translation: CASSLGSVGYGYTF.

This clone has only one observation. This chain connects TRBV30 to TRBJ1-4; D remains ambiguous. The CDR3 covers 13 residues. Germline V gives CDR1 GTSNPN, CDR2 SVGIG (reference sequence). Trimming stripped 0 bases from V and 4 bases from J, with 6 bases between. The CDR3 loop is CAWSVRNNEKLFF. CDR3 nucleotides: TGTGCCTGGAGTGTCCGTAATAATGAAAAACTGTTTTTT.

This clone showed up just a few times. V usage is TRBV6-1 and J usage is TRBJ1-1, with D possibly being TRBD1 (6 bases). Germline CDR1 reads MNHNS; CDR2 reads SASEGT. The CDR3 consists of 13 residues. Trimming stripped 6 bases from V and 5 bases from J, with 13 bases between. CDR3 coding DNA: TGTGCCAGCAGCCGAGAGGGGGGTACTGAAGCTTTCTTT. Translating it yields CASSREGGTEAFF.

The rearrangement uses TRBV9 and TRBJ2-7; 8 nucleotides match TRBD1. Germline CDR1 is SGDLS and CDR2 is YYNGEE. The CDR3 contains 14 residues. The ends lost 4 bases at V and 3 bases at J; junction bases unmatched: 6. The CDR3: CASSPLTGDYEQYF. The CDR3 nucleotides read TGTGCCAGCAGCCCTCTGACAGGGGACTACGAGCAGTACTTC.

The V and J genes are TRBV5-4 and TRBJ1-3, with D possibly being TRBD1 (6 bases). The CDR3 has 15 residues. Germline V gene data show CDR1 as SGHNT and CDR2 as YYREEE (reference sequence). Between the trimmed V and J ends, which lost 4 bases and 1 base, there was a span of 12 bases. CDR3 sequence: CASSRDTGSGNTIYF. The CDR3 region has the DNA TGTGCCAGCAGCCGAGATACAGGGTCTGGAAACACCATATATTTT.

The chain joins TRBV6-1 to TRBJ1-1; the D is unclear. The germline CDR1 and CDR2 sequences are MNHNS and SASEGT. V lost 1 base, J lost 8 bases, and 11 bases lay in between. This CDR3 contains 13 residues. As DNA, the CDR3 is TGTGCCAGCAGTGAAGGAACCGTCCCCGAAGCTTTCTTT. Its protein is CASSEGTVPEAFF.

The chain is built from TRBV10-3 and TRBJ2-1; the match to TRBD1 covers 8 bases. Germline V lookup: CDR1 ENHRY, CDR2 SYGVKD. This CDR3 region has 16 residues. V lost 1 base, J lost 6 bases, and 8 bases stayed unmatched. In nucleotides, the CDR3 is TGTGCCATCAGTGAGTTTAGGCAGGGGGCCATCAATGAGCAGTTCTTC. It is translated as CAISEFRQGAINEQFF.

This clone was detected once. The chain joins TRBV19 to TRBJ2-7, with unresolved D. Germline V gene sequence: CDR1 LNHDA, CDR2 SQIVND (reference sequence). V was cut by 6 bases and J by 2 bases, with 17 bases left in between. This CDR3 is 15 amino acids long. The CDR3 here is CASSISGLTPYEQYF. CDR3 nucleotides: TGTGCCAGTAGCATCAGTGGCCTAACCCCCTACGAGCAGTACTTC.

This chain uses TRBV2 with TRBJ1-2; D gene uncertain. Germline CDR1 SNHLY, CDR2 FYNNEI. This CDR3 region has 12 residues. Trimming took off 2 bases at V and 7 bases at J, with 8 bases between the two ends. CDR3 residues: CASSEMGSGYTF. DNA for the CDR3: TGTGCCAGCAGTGAAATGGGGAGTGGCTACACCTTC.

The chain carries TRBV29-1 and TRBJ2-5; TRBD2 agrees at 7 bases. Germline V gene data show CDR1 as SQVTM and CDR2 as ANQGSEA. The CDR3 runs to 15 residues. V shed 4 bases and J 1 base; nucleotides not matched to a gene: 9. The CDR3 region is CSVGEGLPSQETQYF. As DNA, the CDR3 is TGCAGCGTTGGGGAGGGGCTACCCTCCCAAGAGACCCAGTACTTC.

The CDR3 sequence: CASSGLAGVTYEQYF. The CDR3, as DNA: TGCGCCAGCAGCGGATTAGCGGGGGTAACCTACGAGCAGTACTTC. The chain uses TRBV5-1 and TRBJ2-7; 9 positions agree with TRBD2. Germline CDR1 SGHRS, CDR2 YFSETQ. After removal of 4 bases from V and 2 bases from J, the junction contained 7 bases not matched to a gene. CDR3 length equals 15 residues.

This chain uses TRBV5-6 with TRBJ2-5; 10 nucleotides line up with TRBD2. The germline gives CDR1 SGHDT, CDR2 YYEEEE. CDR3 length: 14 amino acids. V lost 3 bases, J lost 3 bases, and 2 bases stayed unmatched. CDR3 DNA sequence: TGTGCCAGCAGCTCCGGACTAGCGGAAGAGACCCAGTACTTC. This encodes CASSSGLAEETQYF. The full variable domain, with the rest looked up from reference TRBV5-6 and TRBJ2-5, is DAGVTQSPTHLIKTRGQQVTLRCSPKSGHDTVSWYQQALGQGPQFIFQYYEEEERQRGNFPDRFSGHQFPNYSSELNVNALLLGDSALYLCASSSGLAEETQYFGPGTRLLVL.

This clone occurred a few times. V gene TRBV7-9 combines with J gene TRBJ1-4; D is uncertain. The CDR3 has 13 amino acids. V shed 2 bases and J shed 7 bases, with 8 bases lying between them. Germline CDR1 SEHNR, CDR2 FQNEAQ (reference sequence). CDR3 residues: CASSLIPSEKLFF. CDR3 sequence (DNA): TGTGCCAGCAGCTTAATCCCGAGTGAAAAACTGTTTTTT.

This chain connects TRBV19 to TRBJ1-3, with D perhaps TRBD1 (6 bases). Germline V gene data show CDR1 as LNHDA and CDR2 as SQIVND (reference sequence). The length of the CDR3 is 15 residues. Trimming removed 5 bases from V and 2 bases from J, with 13 bases in between. DNA for the CDR3: TGTGCCAGTAGTGTTACGGGGGGCACTGGAAACACCATATATTTT. It specifies CASSVTGGTGNTIYF.

The rearrangement joins TRBV18 to TRBJ2-1, with 14 bases matching TRBD2. CDR1 and CDR2 from the germline V gene are KGHSH and LQKENI. After removal of 3 bases from V and 2 bases from J, the junction contained 6 bases not matched to a gene. CDR3 length: 18 residues. CDR3 coding DNA: TGTGCCAGCTCACCTTTGGGACTAGCGGGAGCCCCCTACAATGAGCAGTTCTTC. Translation: CASSPLGLAGAPYNEQFF.